The 7 T cell receptor beta chains in this list originate from one sample, sequenced in a study of OX40 agonist ivuxolimab in advanced cancers. Clones were read by immunoSEQ multiplex PCR, and TCRdb kept only the in-frame ones, dropping some. The table records more than 80,000 clones, around nine tenths of them present only once. The sample was CD4+ or CD8+ T cells sorted from blood, taken in a trial of the OX40 agonist ivuxolimab. The source of these receptors is an adult with an advanced solid tumor such as melanoma, head and neck, liver or kidney cancer.

The rearrangement uses TRBV5-6 and TRBJ1-2; D is uncertain. Germline V gene data show CDR1 as SGHDT and CDR2 as YYEEEE. V lost 0 bases, J lost 8 bases, and 8 bases lay in between. The CDR3 totals 12 residues. Here the CDR3 reads CASSLDIEGYTF. As DNA, the CDR3 is TGTGCCAGCAGCTTGGATATAGAAGGCTACACCTTC.

The chain combines TRBV7-3 with TRBJ1-1; D unresolved. Trimming took off 3 bases at V and 10 bases at J, with 15 bases between the two ends. Germline V gene sequence: CDR1 SGHTA, CDR2 FQGTGA. This CDR3 comprises 13 residues. Here the CDR3 reads CASSFLGGQVAFF. CDR3 DNA: TGTGCCAGCAGCTTCCTAGGAGGCCAGGTAGCTTTCTTT. Supplemented by reference TRBV7-3 and TRBJ1-1, the full variable domain reads GAGVSQTPSNKVTEKGKYVELRCDPISGHTALYWYRQSLGQGPEFLIYFQGTGAADDSGLPNDRFFAVRPEGSVSTLKIQRTERGDSAVYLCASSFLGGQVAFFGQGTRLTVV.

This rearrangement joins TRBV7-2 to TRBJ2-7; tentatively, D is TRBD1 (5 bases). Germline V lookup: CDR1 SGHTA, CDR2 FQGNSA. V was cut by 5 bases and J by 3 bases, with 11 bases left in between. This CDR3 is built from 13 residues. The CDR3 DNA reads as TGTGCCAGCAGCGGGGCTGCTATCTACGAGCAGTACTTC. As protein: CASSGAAIYEQYF.

V is TRBV2 and J is TRBJ1-6, with a possible D match to TRBD1 (6 bases). The V end lost 11 bases, the J end lost 7 bases, and 15 bases lay between the germline ends. The germline V gene encodes CDR1 SNHLY and CDR2 FYNNEI. The length of the CDR3 is 13 residues. The CDR3 spells CAVRGAGNSPLHF. Here the CDR3 DNA reads TGTGCCGTCCGGGGGGCAGGGAATTCACCCCTCCACTTT.

This clone was observed a few times. The V gene is TRBV27, the J gene TRBJ1-6; a possible D gene is TRBD1 (6 bases). The CDR3 is 14 residues long. V lost 6 bases and J lost 14, with 20 bases in between. Looked up from germline, CDR1 is MNHEY and CDR2 is SMNVEV (reference sequence). The CDR3 sequence is CASSKGLGGWSLHF. CDR3 sequence (DNA): TGTGCCAGCAGCAAAGGGCTAGGGGGGTGGTCCCTCCACTTT.

The genes are TRBV4-1 and TRBJ2-3; D possibly matches TRBD1 or TRBD2 (5 bases each). CDR1 is MGHRA and CDR2 is YSYEKL in the germline V gene. This CDR3 comprises 14 residues. V lost 5 bases to trimming and J lost 0 bases, with 9 bases between them. DNA for the CDR3: TGCGCCAGCAGCGATCGGGACAGCACAGATACGCAGTATTTT. It encodes CASSDRDSTDTQYF.

The V call is TRBV2, the J call TRBJ2-2, with TRBD1 matching over 7 bases. The V gene's germline CDR1 is SNHLY and CDR2 FYNNEI. V was clipped by 6 bases and J by 7 bases; unmatched bases: 5. The CDR3 consists of 13 residues. CDR3 nucleotides: TGTGCCAGCAGGTTGACAGGGATCGGGGAGCTGTTTTTT. Protein: CASRLTGIGELFF.